The present T cell receptor beta chain was sequenced within a study of blood T cell repertoires in COVID-19. Repertoires were generated with immunoSEQ multiplex PCR, while TCRdb's copy carries only in-frame clones and drops some. Of fewer than 650,000 clones in the sample, roughly 91% were seen once. J lost 0 bases, V lost 0 bases, and 15 bases had no gene match. Germline CDR1 SGHRS, CDR2 YFSETQ. The CDR3 spans 19 residues. V gene TRBV5-1 combines with J gene TRBJ2-7; 7 nucleotides align to TRBD1. The TCR sequence derives from a woman between 50 and 59 years old with COVID-19, enrolled during active disease. Specimen: peripheral blood. CDR3 in DNA: TGCGCCAGCAGCTTGGGTAAGGGGACAGCCCTTTTCAGCTCCTACGAGCAGTACTTC. It yields the protein CASSLGKGTALFSSYEQYF.